The 31 T cell receptor beta chains in this list originate from one sample, sequenced in a study of early T cells in non-severe SARS-CoV-2 infection. A single record per CDR3 protein comes from TCRdb applying MiXCR to the 5' RACE reads. The sample records approximately 84,000 distinct CDR3 sequences, about 16% being singletons. The sequenced material came from whole blood. Source of these receptors: an adult who was a healthcare worker with PCR-confirmed SARS-CoV-2 infection or an uninfected control (not recorded which).

Only a few counts were recorded for this clonotype. The J gene is TRBJ1-1, the V gene TRBV6-1; the D gene is possibly TRBD1 (6 bases). The CDR3 is made up of 16 amino acids. V lost 7 bases and J 1 base, leaving 19 bases between the germline ends. Germline lookup yields CDR1 MNHNS and CDR2 SASEGT. The CDR3 nucleotides read TGTGCCAGCAAGGGGACACCCGGGACGGCGAACACTGAAGCTTTCTTT. Translating gives CASKGTPGTANTEAFF.

Comment on this clonotype: This may arise from a read error, as a much more abundant clone is one base away. The gene calls are TRBV5-1 and TRBJ1-1, with a possible D match to TRBD1 (6 bases). The CDR3 length is 15 residues. Per germline, CDR1 SGHRS and CDR2 YFSETQ. V dropped 3 bases and J dropped 3 bases, with 15 bases sitting between them. The CDR3 DNA is TGCGCCAGCAGCTCACAGGGTTCCCCGTACACTGAAGCTTTCTTT. It codes for CASSSQGSPYTEAFF.

As for this clonotype: A read error may produce the germline difference seen at one junction end. The chain uses TRBV7-6 and TRBJ1-2; 8 bases are shared with TRBD1. The germline V gene encodes CDR1 SGHVS and CDR2 FNYEAQ. The CDR3 sequence is 14 residues long. The CDR3 loop is CASSPGGPNSGYTF. CDR3 in DNA: TGTGCCAGCAGCCCAGGGGGCCCCAACTCTGGCTACACCTTC.

This clonotype was counted at least ten times. The chain joins TRBV28 to TRBJ2-1; 11 positions agree with TRBD2. The CDR3 is 13 amino acids. CDR1 and CDR2 from the germline V gene are MDHEN and SYDVKM. V shed 8 bases and J 7 bases; nucleotides not matched to a gene: 4. The CDR3 DNA follows: TGTGCCAGCGGTAGCGGGAGGGAGAATGAGCAGTTCTTC. Residues: CASGSGRENEQFF. The whole variable domain, filled in from reference TRBV28 and TRBJ2-1, reads DVKVTQSSRYLVKRTGEKVFLECVQDMDHENMFWYRQDPGLGLRLIYFSYDVKMKEKGDIPEGYSVSREKKERFSLILESASTNQTSMYLCASGSGRENEQFFGPGTRLTVL.

The CDR3 DNA reads as TGCGCCAGCAGCCCTTTGGACTTACAGGGGACTGAAGCTTTCTTT. Amino acids: CASSPLDLQGTEAFF. This rearrangement joins TRBV5-1 to TRBJ1-1; TRBD1 matches at 7 bases. The V gene's germline CDR1 is SGHRS and CDR2 YFSETQ. The CDR3 is made up of 15 amino acids. With 4 bases clipped from V and 5 bases from J, the junction kept 11 bases outside the gene matches.

The chain joins TRBV20-1 to TRBJ2-7; 8 positions match TRBD2. The V and J ends lost 3 bases and 5 bases, in that order; junction bases with no gene match: 9. The CDR3 sequence is 14 residues long. CDR1 and CDR2 from the germline V gene are DFQATT and SNEGSKA (reference sequence). CDR3 DNA: TGCAGTGCTAGCACGGGAGCGGGAGTGGACGAGCAGTACTTC. It translates to CSASTGAGVDEQYF.

This clonotype was recorded a few times. The chain has TRBV7-9 and TRBJ2-1; tentatively, D is TRBD1 or TRBD2 (5 bases each). Germline loops: CDR1 SEHNR, CDR2 FQNEAQ (reference sequence). CDR3 size: 15 residues. The ends were cut back, 5 bases at V and 7 bases at J, with 18 bases in the middle. DNA of the CDR3: TGTGCCAGCAGCCCCCAGGGCCGGGAAGGGAATGAGCAGTTCTTC. This sequence encodes CASSPQGREGNEQFF. The full variable domain, with the rest looked up from reference TRBV7-9 and TRBJ2-1, is DTGVSQNPRHKITKRGQNVTFRCDPISEHNRLYWYRQTLGQGPEFLTYFQNEAQLEKSRLLSDRFSAERPKGSFSTLEIQRTEQGDSAMYLCASSPQGREGNEQFFGPGTRLTVL.

This clonotype was seen repeatedly, ten times or more. V is TRBV28 and J is TRBJ2-7; TRBD1 matches at 7 bases. The CDR3 is 12 residues long. CDR1 and CDR2 from the germline V gene are MDHEN and SYDVKM. CDR3 nucleotide sequence: TGTGACAGACAGGGAATTCCCTACGAGCAGTACTTC. It encodes CDRQGIPYEQYF. The whole variable domain, remainder taken from reference TRBV28 and TRBJ2-7, is DVKVTQSSRYLVKRTGEKVFLECVQDMDHENMFWYRQDPGLGLRLIYFSYDVKMKEKGDIPEGYSVSREKKERFSLILESASTNQTSMYLCDRQGIPYEQYFGPGTRLTVT.

The V call is TRBV5-1, the J call TRBJ2-7, with a possible D match to TRBD2 (7 bases). Trimming took off 0 bases at V and 2 bases at J, with 12 bases between the two ends. Per germline, CDR1 SGHRS and CDR2 YFSETQ. The CDR3 runs to 15 residues. CDR3 sequence reads: CASSLAAGAPYEQYF. CDR3 bases: TGCGCCAGCAGCTTGGCCGCGGGGGCGCCCTACGAGCAGTACTTC. The whole variable domain, filled in from reference TRBV5-1 and TRBJ2-7, reads KAGVTQTPRYLIKTRGQQVTLSCSPISGHRSVSWYQQTPGQGLQFLFEYFSETQRNKGNFPGRFSGRQFSNSRSEMNVSTLELGDSALYLCASSLAAGAPYEQYFGPGTRLTVT.

The V and J genes are TRBV14 and TRBJ1-5; TRBD1 aligns across 10 bases. The CDR3 consists of 14 residues. J gave up 5 bases and V 4 bases, and 2 bases lay outside the gene matches. Germline-derived CDR1 and CDR2 are SGHDN and FVKESK. CDR3 nucleotide sequence: TGTGCCAGCAGCCTGACAGGGGGCGATCAGCCCCAGCATTTT. It encodes CASSLTGGDQPQHF.

This clonotype was seen a few times. This rearrangement joins TRBV9 to TRBJ2-3; 7 nucleotides line up with TRBD1. The junction had 3 bases not matched to a gene; V was cut back by 3 bases and J by 2 bases. This CDR3 has 14 residues. Per the germline V gene, CDR1 is SGDLS and CDR2 is YYNGEE. Written as DNA, the CDR3 is TGTGCCAGCAGCGAGGGGACAGTCACAGATACGCAGTATTTT. Encoded protein: CASSEGTVTDTQYF.

This clonotype occurred a few times. The chain combines TRBV12-3 or TRBV12-4 with TRBJ2-7; TRBD1 matches at 7 bases. Losses at the gene ends were 3 bases for V and 2 bases for J; bases not matched to a gene: 7. The CDR3 spans 15 residues. CDR3 nucleotides: TGTGCCAGCAGTTTGGGGGACAGATTAACCTACGAGCAGTACTTC. This sequence encodes CASSLGDRLTYEQYF.

This clonotype was seen many times. The CDR3 sequence is CAWSLDLGEQPQHF. The CDR3 nucleotides read TGTGCCTGGAGTCTTGACTTGGGGGAGCAGCCCCAGCATTTT. V and J are TRBV30 and TRBJ1-5, with TRBD1 as a possible D gene (5 bases). The germline V and J ends were trimmed by 2 bases and 7 bases, with 15 bases remaining between them. The length of the CDR3 is 14 residues. Germline CDR1 and CDR2: GTSNPN and SVGIG (reference sequence). The full variable domain, completed using reference TRBV30 and TRBJ1-5, is SQTIHQWPATLVQPVGSPLSLECTVEGTSNPNLYWYRQAAGRGLQLLFYSVGIGQISSEVPQNLSASRPQDRQFILSSKKLLLSDSGFYLCAWSLDLGEQPQHFGDGTRLSIL.

This clonotype was picked up a small number of times. CDR3 nucleotides: TGTGCCAGCAGCTTGATGTGGGGCTCTGAAGCTTTCTTT. It translates to CASSLMWGSEAFF. The chain combines TRBV5-5 with TRBJ1-1; perhaps TRBD1 as D (5 bases). This CDR3 is built from 13 residues. The germline V gene has CDR1 SGHKS and CDR2 YYEKEE (reference sequence). Between the trimmed V and J ends, which lost 1 base and 6 bases, there was a span of 10 bases.

This clonotype was observed a few times. The chain uses TRBV12-3 or TRBV12-4 and TRBJ1-4; D not certain. The CDR3 extends over 10 amino acids. Trimming cost V 5 bases and J 8 bases, with 3 bases left between them. The CDR3 loop reads CASSGEKLFF. The CDR3 bases are TGTGCCAGCAGTGGCGAAAAACTGTTTTTT.

The chain is built from TRBV6-2 or TRBV6-3 and TRBJ2-3; perhaps D is TRBD1 or TRBD2 (6 bases each). Looked up from germline, CDR1 is MNHEY and CDR2 is SVGEGT. There are 17 residues in the CDR3. The V and J ends lost 6 bases and 2 bases respectively, with 21 bases between them. The chain's CDR3 is CASSSRGGHNLTDTQYF. For the CDR3, the DNA is TGTGCCAGCAGCTCCAGGGGAGGACATAACCTCACAGATACGCAGTATTTT.

V and J are TRBV6-4 and TRBJ2-2; TRBD2 aligns across 7 bases. The length of the CDR3 is 14 residues. Germline V CDR1 and CDR2: MRHNA, SNTAGT. V gave up 0 bases and J gave up 10 bases; unmatched junction bases: 5. CDR3 nucleotide sequence: TGTGCCAGCAGTGACTCGCCTAGCGGCTCGGAGCTGTTTTTT. Encoded protein: CASSDSPSGSELFF.

This clonotype turned up a few times. The V call is TRBV21-1, the J call TRBJ1-3; the table's D call of TRBD1 was not tested on the DNA. TRBV21-1 is a pseudogene segment. The length of the CDR3 is 17 residues. The CDR3 coding sequence is TGTGCCAGCAGCGAAGACCGGGACAGGGTCTCTGGAAACACCATATATTTT. Translated, it gives CASSEDRDRVSGNTIYF.

As for this clonotype: No conserved phenylalanine or tryptophan is present at the end of the CDR3, so a read error is the likely explanation. The J gene is TRBJ2-7, the V gene TRBV20-1, with TRBD1 matching over 7 bases. This CDR3 has 15 amino acids. Germline V gives CDR1 DFQATT, CDR2 SNEGSKA (reference sequence). Trimming cost V 0 bases and J 3 bases; bases outside gene matches: 8. CDR3 region: CSARDMTGLDYEQYI. CDR3 in DNA: TGCAGTGCTAGAGATATGACAGGGTTAGACTACGAGCAGTACATC.

This clonotype occurred many times. This chain joins TRBV13 and TRBJ2-5, with 8 bases fitting TRBD1. V shed 5 bases and J 5 bases; nucleotides not matched to a gene: 4. Germline CDR1 reads PRHDT; CDR2 reads FYEKMQ (reference sequence). The length of the CDR3 is 13 residues. CDR3 protein: CASSPRTGETQYF. The CDR3 region has the DNA TGTGCCAGCAGCCCCCGGACAGGGGAGACCCAGTACTTC.

This chain joins TRBV29-1 and TRBJ2-3; tentative D call: TRBD2 (5 bases). Trimming cost V 4 bases and J 2 bases, with 7 bases left between them. CDR3 length: 12 amino acids. Looked up from germline, CDR1 is SQVTM and CDR2 is ANQGSEA. The CDR3 sequence: CSVGEPTDTQYF. Written as DNA, the CDR3 is TGCAGCGTTGGGGAGCCCACAGATACGCAGTATTTT.

This clonotype was detected only once. This chain uses TRBV6-1 with TRBJ2-7; 13 bases map to TRBD2. Per germline, CDR1 MNHNS and CDR2 SASEGT. The CDR3 spans 14 residues. V was clipped by 8 bases and J by 7 bases; unmatched bases: 8. The CDR3 region has the DNA TGTGCCAGCCAGTCAGGACTAGCGGGAGCTGAGCAGTACTTC. Translating gives CASQSGLAGAEQYF.

This chain uses TRBV10-3 with TRBJ2-5; 8 nucleotides match TRBD2. Germline-derived CDR1 and CDR2 are ENHRY and SYGVKD. V lost 3 bases to trimming and J lost 3 bases; unmatched junction nucleotides: 6. The CDR3 has 15 amino acids. The CDR3 DNA reads as TGTGCCATCAGTGAAGGCTTTAGCGGGAAAGAGACCCAGTACTTC. As protein: CAISEGFSGKETQYF.

This clonotype was picked up many times. The CDR3 nucleotides read TGTGCCAGCAGCTTCAGGGGAGGTGATGAAAAACTGTTTTTT. Protein product: CASSFRGGDEKLFF. The chain carries TRBV7-9 and TRBJ1-4; tentatively, D is TRBD1 (6 bases). Germline loops: CDR1 SEHNR, CDR2 FQNEAQ (reference sequence). The CDR3 contains 14 residues. V was trimmed by 3 bases and J by 6 bases, leaving 11 bases between them.

In this sample, this clonotype turned up a few times. V is TRBV20-1 and J is TRBJ1-5, with TRBD1 matching over 9 bases. V shed 5 bases and J 6 bases; nucleotides not matched to a gene: 11. Per germline, CDR1 DFQATT and CDR2 SNEGSKA (reference sequence). The CDR3 extends over 15 amino acids. The CDR3 coding sequence is TGCAGTGCTCTACGATACAGGGGGCGCGGTCAGCCCCAGCATTTT. Translating it yields CSALRYRGRGQPQHF.

V gene TRBV7-2 combines with J gene TRBJ2-3; tentative D call: TRBD1 (5 bases). This CDR3 is 16 amino acids long. Trimming removed 5 bases at V and 2 bases at J, with 17 bases between. Germline V gene sequence: CDR1 SGHTA, CDR2 FQGNSA. This CDR3 reads CASSLVGPTVTDTQYF. CDR3 sequence (DNA): TGTGCCAGCAGCCTAGTGGGGCCCACAGTCACAGATACGCAGTATTTT.

In regard to this clonotype: Mismatch with germline at one junction end may stem from a read error. The rearrangement links TRBV20-1 to TRBJ2-3, with 8 bases aligning to TRBD1. CDR1 is DFQATT and CDR2 is SNEGSKA in the germline V gene (reference sequence). There are 14 residues in the CDR3. CDR3 nucleotides: TGCAGTGCCAAAAGTCCAGGGGGCACAGATACGCAGATTTTT. This gives the protein CSAKSPGGTDTQIF.

This clonotype was observed a few times. V and J are TRBV13 and TRBJ2-7; tentatively, D is TRBD2 (5 bases). V was trimmed by 5 bases and J by 3 bases, leaving 8 bases between them. CDR3 length: 12 residues. The V gene's germline CDR1 is PRHDT and CDR2 FYEKMQ (reference sequence). The CDR3 loop is CASSPGLYEQYF. CDR3 coding DNA: TGTGCCAGCAGCCCCGGACTCTACGAGCAGTACTTC.

V gene TRBV2 combines with J gene TRBJ1-1; D is perhaps TRBD1 (5 bases). CDR1 is SNHLY and CDR2 is FYNNEI in the germline V gene. With 5 bases removed from V and 6 bases from J, the gap between germline ends came to 10 bases. CDR3 length equals 12 residues. The CDR3 loop reads CASSLLGAEAFF. CDR3 bases: TGTGCCAGCAGTCTACTAGGGGCTGAAGCTTTCTTT.

The genes are TRBV7-2 and TRBJ2-5; D unclear. Between the trimmed V and J ends, which lost 5 bases and 1 base, there was a span of 8 bases. Germline V gene sequence: CDR1 SGHTA, CDR2 FQGNSA. The CDR3 totals 13 residues. The chain's CDR3 is CASSPPSQETQYF. Here the CDR3 DNA reads TGTGCCAGCAGCCCGCCGTCCCAAGAGACCCAGTACTTC.

As regards this clonotype: At one boundary the junction diverges from the germline segment, which might be a read error. The gene calls are TRBV6-1 and TRBJ2-1, with no clear D. Per the germline V gene, CDR1 is MNHNS and CDR2 is SASEGT. This CDR3 comprises 15 residues. DNA of the CDR3: TGTGCCAGCAGGGAAGTCTGGGAATCCGACAATGAGCAGTTCTTC. Translating it yields CASREVWESDNEQFF.